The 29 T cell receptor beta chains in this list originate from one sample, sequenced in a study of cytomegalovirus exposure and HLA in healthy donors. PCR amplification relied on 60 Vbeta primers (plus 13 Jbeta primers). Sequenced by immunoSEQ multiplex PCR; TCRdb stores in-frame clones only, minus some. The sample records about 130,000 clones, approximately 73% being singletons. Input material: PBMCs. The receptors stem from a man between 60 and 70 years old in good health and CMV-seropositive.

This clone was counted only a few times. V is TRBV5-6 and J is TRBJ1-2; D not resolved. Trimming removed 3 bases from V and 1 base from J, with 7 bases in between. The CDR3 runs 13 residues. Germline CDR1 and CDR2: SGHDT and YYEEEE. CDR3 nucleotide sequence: TGTGCCAGCAGCTGGGAGGGTAACTATGGCTACACCTTC. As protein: CASSWEGNYGYTF.

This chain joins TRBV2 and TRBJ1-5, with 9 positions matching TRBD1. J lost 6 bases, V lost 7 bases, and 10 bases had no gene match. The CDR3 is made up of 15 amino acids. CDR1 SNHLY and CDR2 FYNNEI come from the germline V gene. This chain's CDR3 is CASNKQGAQVQPQHF. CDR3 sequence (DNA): TGTGCCAGCAATAAACAGGGGGCGCAGGTTCAGCCCCAGCATTTT.

The CDR3 is CASRERRDKEAFF. The CDR3 DNA reads TGTGCCAGCAGGGAAAGAAGGGACAAGGAAGCTTTCTTT. The genes are TRBV2 and TRBJ1-1, with a possible D match to TRBD1 (6 bases). The germline V gene encodes CDR1 SNHLY and CDR2 FYNNEI. CDR3 length equals 13 residues. Trimming shortened V by 6 bases and J by 8 bases, and 16 bases separated the two germline ends.

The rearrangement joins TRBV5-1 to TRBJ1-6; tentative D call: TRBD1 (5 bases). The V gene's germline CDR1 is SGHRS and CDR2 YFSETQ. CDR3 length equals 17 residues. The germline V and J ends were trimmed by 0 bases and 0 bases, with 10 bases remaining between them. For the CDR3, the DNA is TGCGCCAGCAGCTTGGGACCGGGGGTCTCCTATAATTCACCCCTCCACTTT. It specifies CASSLGPGVSYNSPLHF.

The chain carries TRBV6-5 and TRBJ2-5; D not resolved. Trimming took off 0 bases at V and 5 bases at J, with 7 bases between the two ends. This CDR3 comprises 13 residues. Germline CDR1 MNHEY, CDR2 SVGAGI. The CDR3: CASSYSFGETQYF. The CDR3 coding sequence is TGTGCCAGCAGTTACTCGTTCGGGGAGACCCAGTACTTC.

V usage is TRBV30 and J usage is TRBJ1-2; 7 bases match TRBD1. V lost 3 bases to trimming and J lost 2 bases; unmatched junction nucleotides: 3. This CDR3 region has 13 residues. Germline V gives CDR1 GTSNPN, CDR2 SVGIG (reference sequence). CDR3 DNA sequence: TGTGCCTGGAGCCCGGGACAGAACTATGGCTACACCTTC. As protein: CAWSPGQNYGYTF.

The CDR3 DNA follows: TGTGCCAGCAGTTTTGGAGGGAAGGAGGAGACCCAGTACTTC. Amino acids: CASSFGGKEETQYF. This sequence joins TRBV6-5 and TRBJ2-5; maybe TRBD2 (6 bases). Looked up from germline, CDR1 is MNHEY and CDR2 is SVGAGI. V was cut by 4 bases and J by 5 bases, with 14 bases left in between. The CDR3 runs to 14 residues.

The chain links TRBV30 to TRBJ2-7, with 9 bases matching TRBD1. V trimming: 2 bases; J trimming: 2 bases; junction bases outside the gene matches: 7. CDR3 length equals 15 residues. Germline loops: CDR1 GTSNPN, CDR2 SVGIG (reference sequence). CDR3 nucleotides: TGTGCCTGGAGTCTAGGTGGACAGGGGACCTACGAGCAGTACTTC. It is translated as CAWSLGGQGTYEQYF.

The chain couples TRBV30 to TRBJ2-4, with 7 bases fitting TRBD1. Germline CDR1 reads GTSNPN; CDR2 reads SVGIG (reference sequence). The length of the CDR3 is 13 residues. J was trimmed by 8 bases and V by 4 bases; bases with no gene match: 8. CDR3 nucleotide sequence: TGTGCCTGGACCCGAGTTACAGGGGACATTCAGTACTTC. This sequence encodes CAWTRVTGDIQYF.

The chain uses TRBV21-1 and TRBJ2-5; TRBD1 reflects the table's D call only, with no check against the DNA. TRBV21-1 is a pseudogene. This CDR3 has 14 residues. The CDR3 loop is CASSKDGPQETQYF. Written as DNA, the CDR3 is TGTGCCAGCAGCAAAGATGGCCCCCAAGAGACCCAGTACTTC.

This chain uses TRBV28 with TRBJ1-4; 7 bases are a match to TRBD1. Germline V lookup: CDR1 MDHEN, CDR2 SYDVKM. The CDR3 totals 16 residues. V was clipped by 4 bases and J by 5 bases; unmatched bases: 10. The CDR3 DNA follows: TGTGCCAGCAGTTACCCTTCGACAGGGACGAATGAAAAACTGTTTTTT. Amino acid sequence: CASSYPSTGTNEKLFF.

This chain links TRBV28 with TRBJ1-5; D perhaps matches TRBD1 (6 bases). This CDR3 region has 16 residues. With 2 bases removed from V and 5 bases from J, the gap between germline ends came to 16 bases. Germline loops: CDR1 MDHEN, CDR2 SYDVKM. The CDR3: CASSLARTDRDQPQHF. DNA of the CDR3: TGTGCCAGCAGTTTAGCTCGGACAGACAGAGATCAGCCCCAGCATTTT.

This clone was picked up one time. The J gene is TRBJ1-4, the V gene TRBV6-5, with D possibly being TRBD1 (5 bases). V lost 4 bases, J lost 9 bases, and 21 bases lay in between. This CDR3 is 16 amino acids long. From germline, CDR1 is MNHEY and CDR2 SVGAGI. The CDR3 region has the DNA TGTGCCAGCAGTTCCCAAAGACAGTATGGCCGGAAAAAACTGTTTTTT. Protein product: CASSSQRQYGRKKLFF.

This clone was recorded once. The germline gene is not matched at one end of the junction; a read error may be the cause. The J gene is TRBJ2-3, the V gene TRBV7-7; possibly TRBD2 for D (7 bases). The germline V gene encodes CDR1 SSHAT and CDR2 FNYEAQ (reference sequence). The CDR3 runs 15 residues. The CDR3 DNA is TGTGCTAGCAGCTTGTCGGGGGGCCGCACAGATACGCAGTATTTT. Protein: CASSLSGGRTDTQYF.

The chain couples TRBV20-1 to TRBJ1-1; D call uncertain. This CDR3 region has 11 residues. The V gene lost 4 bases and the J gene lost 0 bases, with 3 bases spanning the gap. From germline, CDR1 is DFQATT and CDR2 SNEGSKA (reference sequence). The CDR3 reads CSATVNTEAFF. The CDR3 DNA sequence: TGCAGTGCTACAGTGAACACTGAAGCTTTCTTT.

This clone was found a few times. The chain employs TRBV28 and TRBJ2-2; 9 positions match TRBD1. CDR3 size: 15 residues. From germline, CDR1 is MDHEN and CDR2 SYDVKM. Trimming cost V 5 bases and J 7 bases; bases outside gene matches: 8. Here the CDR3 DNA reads TGTGCCAGCAGTCCTACAGGGGGCAGGTACGGGGAGCTGTTTTTT. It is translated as CASSPTGGRYGELFF. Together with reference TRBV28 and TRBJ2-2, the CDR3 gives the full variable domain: DVKVTQSSRYLVKRTGEKVFLECVQDMDHENMFWYRQDPGLGLRLIYFSYDVKMKEKGDIPEGYSVSREKKERFSLILESASTNQTSMYLCASSPTGGRYGELFFGEGSRLTVL.

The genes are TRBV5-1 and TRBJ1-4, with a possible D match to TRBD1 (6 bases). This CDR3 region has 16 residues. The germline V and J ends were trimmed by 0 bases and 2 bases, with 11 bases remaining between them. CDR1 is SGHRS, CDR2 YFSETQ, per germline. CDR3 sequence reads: CASSLERGGTNEKLFF. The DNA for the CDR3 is TGCGCCAGCAGCTTGGAAAGGGGGGGCACTAATGAAAAACTGTTTTTT.

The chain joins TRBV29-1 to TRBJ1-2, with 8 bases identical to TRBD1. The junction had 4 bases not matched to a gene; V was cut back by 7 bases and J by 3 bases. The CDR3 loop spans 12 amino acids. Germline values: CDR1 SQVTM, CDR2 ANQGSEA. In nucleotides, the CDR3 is TGCAGCGATGAGACAGGGGACTATGGCTACACCTTC. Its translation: CSDETGDYGYTF. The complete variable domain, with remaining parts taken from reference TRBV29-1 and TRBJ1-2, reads SAVISQKPSRDICQRGTSLTIQCQVDSQVTMMFWYRQQPGQSLTLIATANQGSEATYESGFVIDKFPISRPNLTFSTLTVSNMSPEDSSIYLCSDETGDYGYTFGSGTRLTVV.

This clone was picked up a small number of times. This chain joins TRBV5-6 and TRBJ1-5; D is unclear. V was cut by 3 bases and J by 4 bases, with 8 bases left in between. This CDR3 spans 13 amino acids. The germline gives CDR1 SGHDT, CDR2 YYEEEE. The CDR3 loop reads CASSSRLNQPQHF. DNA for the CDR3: TGTGCCAGCAGCTCCAGACTAAATCAGCCCCAGCATTTT.

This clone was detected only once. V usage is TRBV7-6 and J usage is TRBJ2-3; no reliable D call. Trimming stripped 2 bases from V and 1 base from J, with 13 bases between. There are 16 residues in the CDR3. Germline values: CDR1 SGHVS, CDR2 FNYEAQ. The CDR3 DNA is TGTGCCAGCAGCTTAACCCTAAACCGGGGCACAGATACGCAGTATTTT. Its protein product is CASSLTLNRGTDTQYF. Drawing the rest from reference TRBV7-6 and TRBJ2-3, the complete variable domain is GAGVSQSPRYKVTKRGQDVALRCDPISGHVSLYWYRQALGQGPEFLTYFNYEAQQDKSGLPNDRFSAERPEGSISTLTIQRTEQRDSAMYRCASSLTLNRGTDTQYFGPGTRLTVL.

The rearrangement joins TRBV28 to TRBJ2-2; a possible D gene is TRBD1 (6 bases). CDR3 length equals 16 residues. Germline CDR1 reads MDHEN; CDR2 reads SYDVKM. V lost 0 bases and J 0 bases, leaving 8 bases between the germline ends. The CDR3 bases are TGTGCCAGCAGTTTATGGAGGACAGCGAACACCGGGGAGCTGTTTTTT. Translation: CASSLWRTANTGELFF.

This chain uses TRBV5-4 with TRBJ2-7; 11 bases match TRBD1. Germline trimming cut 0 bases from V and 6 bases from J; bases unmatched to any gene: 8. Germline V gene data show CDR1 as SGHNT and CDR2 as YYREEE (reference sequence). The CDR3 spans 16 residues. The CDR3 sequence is CASSLGLGTGGLEQYF. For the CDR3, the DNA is TGTGCCAGCAGCTTGGGGCTAGGGACAGGGGGACTCGAGCAGTACTTC.

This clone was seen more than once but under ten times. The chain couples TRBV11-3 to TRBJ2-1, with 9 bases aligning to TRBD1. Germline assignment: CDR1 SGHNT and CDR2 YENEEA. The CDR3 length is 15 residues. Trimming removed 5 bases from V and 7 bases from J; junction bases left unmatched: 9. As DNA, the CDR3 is TGTGCCAGCAGCGCCGGGACAGGGAGAATGAATGAGCAGTTCTTC. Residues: CASSAGTGRMNEQFF.

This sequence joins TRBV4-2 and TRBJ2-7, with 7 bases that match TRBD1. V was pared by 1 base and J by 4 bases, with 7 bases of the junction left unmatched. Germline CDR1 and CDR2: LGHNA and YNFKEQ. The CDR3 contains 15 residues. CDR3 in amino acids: CASSQGAGTEYEQYF. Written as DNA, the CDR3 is TGTGCCAGCAGCCAAGGGGCCGGGACAGAATACGAGCAGTACTTC.

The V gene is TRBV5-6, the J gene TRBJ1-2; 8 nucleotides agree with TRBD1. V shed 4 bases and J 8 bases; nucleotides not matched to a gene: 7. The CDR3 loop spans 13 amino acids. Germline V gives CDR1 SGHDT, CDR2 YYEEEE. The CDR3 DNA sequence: TGTGCCAGCAGCCTCGACAGGGGAAAGGGCTACACCTTC. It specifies CASSLDRGKGYTF. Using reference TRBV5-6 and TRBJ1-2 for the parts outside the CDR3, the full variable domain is DAGVTQSPTHLIKTRGQQVTLRCSPKSGHDTVSWYQQALGQGPQFIFQYYEEEERQRGNFPDRFSGHQFPNYSSELNVNALLLGDSALYLCASSLDRGKGYTFGSGTRLTVV.

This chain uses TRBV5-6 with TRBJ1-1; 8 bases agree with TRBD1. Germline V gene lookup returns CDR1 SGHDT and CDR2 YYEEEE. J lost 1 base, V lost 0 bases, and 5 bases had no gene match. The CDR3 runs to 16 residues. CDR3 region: CASSLGAGTGNTEAFF. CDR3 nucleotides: TGTGCCAGCAGCTTGGGAGCCGGGACAGGGAACACTGAAGCTTTCTTT. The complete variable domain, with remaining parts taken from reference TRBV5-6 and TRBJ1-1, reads DAGVTQSPTHLIKTRGQQVTLRCSPKSGHDTVSWYQQALGQGPQFIFQYYEEEERQRGNFPDRFSGHQFPNYSSELNVNALLLGDSALYLCASSLGAGTGNTEAFFGQGTRLTVV.

In DNA form, the CDR3 reads TGTGCCAGTAGTATTTCCGGACAGGCCTATAATTCACCCCTCCACTTT. This encodes CASSISGQAYNSPLHF. J is TRBJ1-6 and V is TRBV19, with 7 bases matching TRBD1. The V and J ends lost 3 bases and 2 bases, in that order; junction bases with no gene match: 4. The CDR3 runs 16 residues. Germline values: CDR1 LNHDA, CDR2 SQIVND (reference sequence).

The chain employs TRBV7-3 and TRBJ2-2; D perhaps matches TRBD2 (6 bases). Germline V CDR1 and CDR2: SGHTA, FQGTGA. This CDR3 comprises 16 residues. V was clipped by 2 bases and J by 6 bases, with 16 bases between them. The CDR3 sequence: CASSLFGGKLAGELFF. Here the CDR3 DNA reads TGTGCCAGCAGCTTATTTGGCGGGAAATTGGCCGGGGAGCTGTTTTTT.

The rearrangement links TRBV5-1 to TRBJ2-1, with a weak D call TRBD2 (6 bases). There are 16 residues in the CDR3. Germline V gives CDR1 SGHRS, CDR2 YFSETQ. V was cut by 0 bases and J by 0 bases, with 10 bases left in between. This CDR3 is CASSLEAGSSYNEQFF. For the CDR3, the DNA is TGCGCCAGCAGCTTGGAGGCGGGGAGCTCCTACAATGAGCAGTTCTTC.